The rows below give T cell receptor beta chains drawn from one sample of a study of regulatory T cells in long-lasting Graves disease. TCRdb re-analysed the multiplex PCR reads in MiXCR, keeping a single row per CDR3 protein. The data hold some 500,000 distinct CDR3 sequences, with about 15% observed a single time. The same sample was also studied in work on T cells in Graves' hyperthyroidism and ophthalmopathy.

This specimen was peripheral blood mononuclear cells (PBMCs), taken at new diagnosis, from a patient treated with antithyroid drugs. Receptors originate from a woman aged 35-65 years with Graves disease. CDR3s include the opening cysteine and the closing phenylalanine or tryptophan. The D gene is left open where the match is weak. The size field is filled for only some rows; it gives once, few, many or a size class.

abundance,v_gene,d_gene,j_gene,CDR3aa,CDR3nt
few,TRBV6-1,NA,TRBJ1-5,CASRSGGGQGQPQHF,TGTGCCAGCAGATCGGGGGGAGGGCAAGGTCAGCCCCAGCATTTT
many,TRBV6-1,NA,TRBJ2-7,CASSEVWPQGYEQYF,TGTGCCAGCAGTGAAGTATGGCCGCAGGGCTACGAGCAGTACTTC
few,TRBV7-8,NA,TRBJ2-2,CASSSRDPTRGELFF,TGTGCCAGCAGCTCCCGGGACCCCACTCGTGGGGAGCTGTTTTTT
NA,TRBV11-2,TRBD2,TRBJ2-5,CASSQGGGGVETQYF,TGTGCCAGCAGCCAAGGCGGGGGGGGAGTGGAGACCCAGTACTTC
many,TRBV20-1,NA,TRBJ1-1,CSVKRTGTTNTEAFF,TGCAGTGTTAAACGAACCGGGACAACGAACACTGAAGCTTTCTTT
few,TRBV19,NA,TRBJ2-1,CATKGPTEQFF,TGTGCCACTAAGGGACCCACTGAGCAGTTCTTC
many,TRBV28,NA,TRBJ2-3,CASSSGEGLTDTQYF,TGTGCCAGCAGTTCGGGAGAGGGCCTCACAGATACGCAGTATTTT
NA,TRBV5-5,TRBD1,TRBJ2-5,CASSFTDRGLVEAQYF,TGTGCCAGCAGCTTTACTGACAGGGGGCTTGTTGAGGCCCAGTACTTC
many,TRBV2,NA,TRBJ1-6,CASSGTTSSYNSPLHF,TGTGCCAGCTCCGGGACAACGAGCTCCTATAATTCACCCCTCCACTTT
few,TRBV5-1,TRBD1,TRBJ1-3,CASSVWTGIGNTIYF,TGCGCCAGCAGCGTCTGGACAGGGATTGGAAACACCATATATTTT
many,TRBV7-9,TRBD1,TRBJ2-2,CASKTWTGQDTGELFF,TGTGCCAGCAAGACATGGACGGGACAGGACACCGGGGAGCTGTTTTTT
many,TRBV5-1,NA,TRBJ2-7,CASSDTASYEQYF,TGCGCCAGCAGCGATACAGCCTCCTACGAGCAGTACTTC
NA,TRBV25-1,NA,TRBJ1-2,CASSVSGTPVYGYTF,TGTGCCAGCAGTGTTTCCGGGACACCGGTCTATGGCTACACCTTC
many,TRBV5-5,NA,TRBJ2-3,CASSSGRPTDTQYF,TGTGCCAGCAGCTCCGGTAGGCCCACAGATACGCAGTATTTT
few,TRBV28,TRBD1,TRBJ2-2,CASSSSGGGELINTGELFF,TGTGCCAGCAGTTCCTCAGGGGGCGGCGAGCTGATAAACACCGGGGAGCTGTTTTTT
many,TRBV7-2,NA,TRBJ2-5,CASSLFLGETQYF,TGTGCCAGCAGCTTGTTCTTGGGAGAGACCCAGTACTTC
many,TRBV6-5,NA,TRBJ2-1,CASSSQPRGVNEQFF,TGTGCCAGCAGTTCCCAACCTAGGGGGGTTAATGAGCAGTTCTTC
many,TRBV11-2,NA,TRBJ1-3,CASSRASSGNTIYF,TGTGCCAGCAGCAGAGCAAGCTCTGGAAACACCATATATTTT